These 14 T cell receptor beta chains were sequenced from one sample in a study of T cells in pancreatic ductal adenocarcinoma. No neoadjuvant therapy was given to the selected pancreatic ductal adenocarcinoma patients before their surgery. Some clones are missing from TCRdb's copy, which holds only in-frame ones; the method was immunoSEQ multiplex PCR. Among around 94,000 clones, roughly 96% were seen once, and the ten largest hold roughly 3.1%. The source material was PBMCs. These receptor sequences come from a human donor with pancreatic ductal adenocarcinoma.

CDR3 bases: TGTGCCAGCAGCGTGGGGGTGACTAGCGGGAACAATGAGCAGTTCTTC. It codes for CASSVGVTSGNNEQFF. This sequence joins TRBV9 and TRBJ2-1; 11 positions match TRBD2. Germline-derived CDR1 and CDR2 are SGDLS and YYNGEE. V shed 2 bases, J shed 5 bases, and the junction held 6 bases outside the gene matches. The CDR3 sequence is 16 residues long.

The genes are TRBV7-3 and TRBJ2-2; TRBD1 is a possible D gene (7 bases). Trimming shortened V by 2 bases and J by 1 base, and 11 bases separated the two germline ends. Germline V gene lookup returns CDR1 SGHTA and CDR2 FQGTGA. The CDR3 extends over 16 amino acids. Here the CDR3 reads CASSLQQGGNTGELFF. The CDR3 DNA reads as TGTGCCAGCAGCTTACAGCAGGGGGGGAACACCGGGGAGCTGTTTTTT.

The chain carries TRBV28 and TRBJ2-6; D uncertain. With 3 bases removed from V and 0 bases from J, the gap between germline ends came to 6 bases. Germline V gives CDR1 MDHEN, CDR2 SYDVKM. The CDR3 is 15 residues long. CDR3 residues: CASSFVSSGANVLTF. The CDR3, as DNA: TGTGCCAGCAGTTTCGTTAGCTCTGGGGCCAACGTCCTGACTTTC.

The genes are TRBV7-9 and TRBJ1-1; D may be TRBD1 (5 bases). Trimming took 5 bases from V and 6 from J, leaving 7 bases between them. The CDR3 covers 11 residues. CDR1 is SEHNR and CDR2 is FQNEAQ in the germline V gene (reference sequence). CDR3 amino acids: CASSPGPEAFF. DNA for the CDR3: TGTGCCAGCAGCCCAGGGCCTGAAGCTTTCTTT.

In this sample, this clone turned up once. The V and J genes are TRBV23-1 and TRBJ2-3; TRBD2 matches 11 bases. TRBV23-1 is treated as an ORF (open reading frame) with a function not yet certain. CDR3 length: 16 amino acids. The V segment lost 4 bases and the J segment 0 bases; nucleotides outside the gene matches: 3. CDR3 protein: CASSLPSGRSTDTQYF. The CDR3 nucleotides are TGCGCCAGCAGTCTACCTAGCGGGAGGAGCACAGATACGCAGTATTTT.

The sample holds one count of this clone. The chain joins TRBV29-1 to TRBJ2-2, with D possibly TRBD1 on 6 matching bases. The CDR3 totals 13 residues. V was pared by 6 bases and J by 6 bases, with 14 bases between. CDR1 and CDR2 from the germline V gene are SQVTM and ANQGSEA. The CDR3 DNA reads as TGCAGCGTGGGGCCAGGGGCGGCCGGGGAGCTGTTTTTT. Protein: CSVGPGAAGELFF.

This sequence joins TRBV5-1 and TRBJ2-3, with TRBD2 matching over 10 bases. J gave up 6 bases and V 1 base, and 11 bases lay outside the gene matches. The CDR3 is made up of 17 amino acids. CDR1 and CDR2 (germline): SGHRS, YFSETQ. The CDR3 DNA reads TGCGCCAGCAGCTTGAGGTGGGCTAGCGGGAGCGCTGATACGCAGTATTTT. It yields the protein CASSLRWASGSADTQYF.

This clone was seen a few times. The genes are TRBV4-1 and TRBJ1-1; no reliable D call. The CDR3 covers 14 residues. The germline V and J ends were trimmed by 2 bases and 1 base, with 8 bases remaining between them. Germline V gene sequence: CDR1 MGHRA, CDR2 YSYEKL. The DNA of the CDR3 is TGCGCCAGCAGCCAACCAACAAAGAACACTGAAGCTTTCTTT. It translates to CASSQPTKNTEAFF.

The CDR3 reads CASSPSKNEKLFF. CDR3 coding DNA: TGTGCCAGCTCACCTAGCAAGAATGAAAAACTGTTTTTT. V gene TRBV18 combines with J gene TRBJ1-4; D is ambiguous. The CDR3 spans 13 residues. Trimming shortened V by 3 bases and J by 5 bases, and 7 bases separated the two germline ends. Looked up from germline, CDR1 is KGHSH and CDR2 is LQKENI. The variable domain in full, with the rest retrieved from reference TRBV18 and TRBJ1-4, is NAGVMQNPRHLVRRRGQEARLRCSPMKGHSHVYWYRQLPEEGLKFMVYLQKENIIDESGMPKERFSAEFPKEGPSILRIQQVVRGDSAAYFCASSPSKNEKLFFGSGTQLSVL.

Note on this clone: The junction departs from the called germline gene at one end, perhaps through a read error. CDR3 in amino acids: CASRVAGVETQYF. CDR3 DNA: TGTGCCAGCAGGGTAGCGGGAGTTGAGACCCAGTACTTC. The chain recombines TRBV9 with TRBJ2-5; 9 positions match TRBD2. The CDR3 runs to 13 residues. Germline V gene data show CDR1 as SGDLS and CDR2 as YYNGEE.

This rearrangement joins TRBV12-5 to TRBJ2-7, with 9 bases matching TRBD2. CDR3 length: 15 amino acids. J gave up 4 bases and V 2 bases, and 6 bases lay outside the gene matches. Germline V gives CDR1 LGHNT, CDR2 FRNRAP. CDR3 amino acids: CASGLTRLAAYEQYF. CDR3 in DNA: TGTGCTAGTGGTTTGACCCGACTAGCGGCATACGAGCAGTACTTC.

V is TRBV9 and J is TRBJ2-7, with D perhaps matching TRBD2 (6 bases). The CDR3 has 15 amino acids. The germline gives CDR1 SGDLS, CDR2 YYNGEE. V lost 0 bases, J lost 3 bases, and 13 bases lay in between. As DNA, the CDR3 is TGTGCCAGCAGCGTAGACGTGGGGGGAATCTACGAGCAGTACTTC. Encoded protein: CASSVDVGGIYEQYF.

The V call is TRBV10-1, the J call TRBJ2-4; D may be TRBD2 (7 bases). The CDR3 is made up of 14 amino acids. Trimming pared 11 bases from V and 9 bases from J, leaving 23 bases between. Per the germline V gene, CDR1 is WNHNN and CDR2 is SYGVQD (reference sequence). The CDR3 loop reads CAESLGGAPGIQYF. DNA of the CDR3: TGCGCCGAGAGTTTGGGGGGGGCGCCGGGCATTCAGTACTTC.

The chain couples TRBV2 to TRBJ2-3, with D tentatively TRBD2 (6 bases). V was trimmed by 6 bases and J by 2 bases, leaving 9 bases between them. This CDR3 region has 13 residues. Germline V lookup: CDR1 SNHLY, CDR2 FYNNEI. The DNA of the CDR3 is TGTGCCAGCAGGGGGGGATACACAGATACGCAGTATTTT. It yields the protein CASRGGYTDTQYF.